Listed here are 30 T cell receptor beta chains from one sample, sequenced in a study of identical twins. TCRdb re-called the 5' RACE reads with MiXCR, one entry per CDR3 protein. The data show about 240,000 distinct CDR3 sequences, with 6% to 8.5% seen just once and under 7% held by the top ten. These records were also assigned to another study, of yellow fever vaccine responses in identical twins.

Sequences were obtained from CD8+ T cells sorted from blood. The receptors derive from a woman younger than 35 in good health.

V usage is TRBV14 and J usage is TRBJ2-2; weak D call: TRBD1 (6 bases). CDR1 and CDR2 from the germline V gene are SGHDN and FVKESK. This CDR3 has 14 residues. Trimming cost V 5 bases and J 1 base, with 8 bases left between them. The CDR3 bases are TGTGCCAGCAGCGAGACAGGGAACACCGGGGAGCTGTTTTTT. This translates into CASSETGNTGELFF.

Concerning this clonotype: A much larger clone sits a single nucleotide away, making a read error possible. This chain joins TRBV12-3 or TRBV12-4 and TRBJ2-4; D may be TRBD2 (6 bases). Trimming removed 3 bases from V and 14 bases from J, with 20 bases in between. This CDR3 has 14 amino acids. The CDR3 protein is CASSFAGLWGEEYF. In DNA form, the CDR3 reads TGTGCCAGCAGTTTTGCTGGCCTTTGGGGGGAGGAGTACTTC.

This clonotype has a handful of counts. The V and J genes are TRBV5-1 and TRBJ2-1, with D perhaps assigned TRBD1 or TRBD2 (5 bases each). There are 14 residues in the CDR3. From germline, CDR1 is SGHRS and CDR2 YFSETQ. V dropped 0 bases and J dropped 10 bases, with 14 bases sitting between them. The CDR3 nucleotides read TGCGCCAGCAGCTTGGCCGAGGGGACGCGGGAGCAGTTCTTC. It is translated as CASSLAEGTREQFF. Variable domain in full (rest from reference TRBV5-1 and TRBJ2-1): KAGVTQTPRYLIKTRGQQVTLSCSPISGHRSVSWYQQTPGQGLQFLFEYFSETQRNKGNFPGRFSGRQFSNSRSEMNVSTLELGDSALYLCASSLAEGTREQFFGPGTRLTVL.

There are many counts of this clonotype. This sequence joins TRBV7-8 and TRBJ2-7; no clear D. The CDR3 length is 15 residues. The germline V and J ends were trimmed by 1 base and 0 bases, with 10 bases remaining between them. Germline CDR1 SGHVS, CDR2 FQNEAQ. CDR3 sequence (DNA): TGTGCCAGCAGCTTAGGACCCTGGAGCTCCTACGAGCAGTACGTC. Protein: CASSLGPWSSYEQYV.

This clonotype was observed a handful of times. The chain recombines TRBV21-1 with TRBJ1-3; the DNA was not compared with TRBD1, the D call given in the table. TRBV21-1 counts as a pseudogene. The CDR3 length is 20 residues. The CDR3 sequence is CASSEDSWTGGAYSGNTIYF. The DNA of the CDR3 is TGTGCCAGCAGCGAAGACTCATGGACAGGGGGCGCTTACTCTGGAAACACCATATATTTT.

This clonotype has a handful of counts. The chain has TRBV25-1 and TRBJ1-5; a weak D match, TRBD1 (5 bases). Germline loops: CDR1 MGHDK, CDR2 SYGVNS. The V and J ends lost 4 bases and 4 bases respectively, with 11 bases between them. This CDR3 comprises 14 residues. The CDR3 is CASSGGRNNQPQHF. The CDR3 nucleotides read TGTGCCAGCAGTGGGGGACGGAATAATCAGCCCCAGCATTTT.

This clonotype was recorded a few times. V and J are TRBV4-1 and TRBJ2-1; D may be TRBD1 or TRBD2 (5 bases each). Trimming shortened V by 2 bases and J by 4 bases, and 15 bases separated the two germline ends. CDR1 and CDR2 from the germline V gene are MGHRA and YSYEKL. The CDR3 has 16 residues. This chain's CDR3 is CASSQTPGRLYNEQFF. Here the CDR3 DNA reads TGCGCCAGCAGCCAAACCCCGGGACGACTTTACAATGAGCAGTTCTTC.

This clonotype was counted at least ten times. This rearrangement joins TRBV7-9 to TRBJ1-5, with D possibly matching TRBD1 (6 bases). Germline CDR1 is SEHNR and CDR2 is FQNEAQ (reference sequence). This CDR3 has 15 amino acids. V shed 3 bases and J shed 7 bases, with 16 bases lying between them. CDR3 DNA sequence: TGTGCCAGCAGCTTGGGGGGCAGGGCACCACAGCCCCAGCATTTT. It yields the protein CASSLGGRAPQPQHF.

This clonotype was counted many times. This chain uses TRBV6-1 with TRBJ2-1; a weak D match, TRBD2 (5 bases). This CDR3 spans 19 amino acids. V gave up 5 bases and J gave up 0 bases, with 23 bases separating them. Germline V gives CDR1 MNHNS, CDR2 SASEGT. Written as DNA, the CDR3 is TGTGCCAGCAGTCCCCGGGGTAGGTCGGTCTTCTACTCCTACAATGAGCAGTTCTTC. Translating it yields CASSPRGRSVFYSYNEQFF.

The sample holds many counts of this clonotype. The chain carries TRBV5-1 and TRBJ1-1, with unresolved D. V lost 0 bases to trimming and J lost 0 bases, with 12 bases between them. Germline assignment: CDR1 SGHRS and CDR2 YFSETQ. The CDR3 has 16 amino acids. The CDR3 sequence is CASSLVVRSMNTEAFF. As DNA, the CDR3 is TGCGCCAGCAGCTTGGTGGTTCGGAGCATGAACACTGAAGCTTTCTTT.

This chain's CDR3 is CASKDSDNEQFF. The CDR3 region has the DNA TGTGCCAGCAAAGACAGCGACAATGAGCAGTTCTTC. The chain combines TRBV6-5 with TRBJ2-1; D may be TRBD1 (5 bases). Germline assignment: CDR1 MNHEY and CDR2 SVGAGI. Trimming cost V 7 bases and J 5 bases, with 9 bases left between them. CDR3 size: 12 residues.

This clonotype came up a few times. The chain combines TRBV20-1 with TRBJ1-1, with TRBD1 matching 8 bases. CDR1 DFQATT and CDR2 SNEGSKA come from the germline V gene (reference sequence). J gave up 2 bases and V 1 base, and 12 bases lay outside the gene matches. CDR3 length: 17 amino acids. CDR3 DNA: TGCAGTGCTAGAGTTTGGGCCGCCGGGACAGGTAACACTGAAGCTTTCTTT. It codes for CSARVWAAGTGNTEAFF.

This clonotype appeared once. The chain couples TRBV7-8 to TRBJ2-7; tentatively, D is TRBD1 or TRBD2 (5 bases each). CDR3 size: 14 residues. V was shortened by 6 bases and J by 6 bases, with 18 bases between the two germline ends. Germline lookup yields CDR1 SGHVS and CDR2 FQNEAQ. The CDR3 is CASSTTGAGSEQYV. In DNA form, the CDR3 reads TGTGCCAGCAGTACCACCGGGGCGGGTAGCGAGCAGTACGTC.

This clonotype was seen a handful of times. V and J are TRBV20-1 and TRBJ2-7; no definite D call. The V and J ends lost 2 bases and 7 bases respectively, with 15 bases between them. Germline CDR1 and CDR2: DFQATT and SNEGSKA (reference sequence). The CDR3 spans 13 residues. This chain's CDR3 is CSARPDGTAEQYF. DNA for the CDR3: TGCAGTGCTAGACCGGACGGCACGGCGGAGCAGTACTTC.

This chain connects TRBV4-1 to TRBJ2-7, with 7 nucleotides matching TRBD2. This CDR3 is 16 amino acids long. V shed 3 bases, J shed 3 bases, and the junction held 11 bases outside the gene matches. Germline V lookup: CDR1 MGHRA, CDR2 YSYEKL. CDR3 sequence (DNA): TGCGCCAGCAGCCAGGCCAACCTAGCGGAGCACTACGAGCAGTACTTC. Its translation is CASSQANLAEHYEQYF.

This clonotype was seen a few times. The chain recombines TRBV11-2 with TRBJ1-4; TRBD1 agrees at 8 bases. V lost 4 bases, J lost 4 bases, and 5 bases stayed unmatched. This CDR3 is 15 amino acids long. Germline CDR1 and CDR2: SGHAT and FQNNGV. The CDR3 protein is CASSSPGQVNEKLFF. CDR3 DNA: TGTGCCAGCAGCTCACCGGGACAGGTTAATGAAAAACTGTTTTTT.

A few counts support this clonotype. This chain links TRBV20-1 with TRBJ2-5, with TRBD1 identical over 10 bases. Per germline, CDR1 DFQATT and CDR2 SNEGSKA (reference sequence). The CDR3 runs 16 residues. V gave up 5 bases and J gave up 5 bases; unmatched junction bases: 14. CDR3 protein: CSARPRDRGSRETQYF. The CDR3 nucleotides read TGCAGTGCTCGTCCCCGGGACAGGGGATCACGGGAGACCCAGTACTTC.

The chain recombines TRBV10-3 with TRBJ2-5; 7 bases line up with TRBD1. This CDR3 comprises 14 residues. CDR1 is ENHRY and CDR2 is SYGVKD in the germline V gene. Germline trimming cut 6 bases from V and 1 base from J; bases unmatched to any gene: 5. This CDR3 is CAISLTGLQETQYF. CDR3 nucleotides: TGTGCCATCAGCCTGACAGGGCTCCAAGAGACCCAGTACTTC.

A word on this clonotype: Possible read error: a much larger clone is one base away. For the CDR3, the DNA is TGTGCCAGCAGTTTATGGGGGGGTGTGCAGTTCTTC. Its translation is CASSLWGGVQFF. This chain links TRBV28 with TRBJ2-1; a possible D gene is TRBD2 (6 bases). CDR3 length: 12 residues. Germline CDR1 and CDR2: MDHEN and SYDVKM. V shed 0 bases and J shed 12 bases, with 9 bases lying between them.

Ten or more counts support this clonotype. This chain uses TRBV12-3 or TRBV12-4 with TRBJ2-3; TRBD1 might be the D (6 bases). This CDR3 has 11 amino acids. V gave up 0 bases and J gave up 11 bases, with 6 bases separating them. CDR3 coding DNA: TGTGCCAGCAGTTTAGCGGGACAGCAGTATTTT. It is translated as CASSLAGQQYF.

The table lists this clonotype with a few counts. The CDR3, as DNA: TGTGCCAGCAGCTCCAAGCGGGCGGCCCCCGCAGATACGCAGTATTTT. It encodes CASSSKRAAPADTQYF. The V gene is TRBV5-5, the J gene TRBJ2-3; D perhaps matches TRBD2 (6 bases). Looked up from germline, CDR1 is SGHKS and CDR2 is YYEKEE (reference sequence). CDR3 length: 16 residues. Trimming removed 3 bases from V and 4 bases from J, with 18 bases in between.

The genes are TRBV19 and TRBJ1-5, with D hard to call. This CDR3 region has 14 residues. Looked up from germline, CDR1 is LNHDA and CDR2 is SQIVND (reference sequence). Trimming stripped 1 base from V and 7 bases from J, with 11 bases between. CDR3 sequence (DNA): TGTGCCAGTAGTATAGGCGGGTTGCTGCAGCCCCAGCATTTT. Translating gives CASSIGGLLQPQHF.

This clonotype was counted many times. This sequence joins TRBV11-2 and TRBJ2-1; D tentatively reads TRBD1 or TRBD2 (5 bases each). The CDR3 has 16 residues. CDR1 and CDR2 (germline): SGHAT, FQNNGV. Trimming shortened V by 7 bases and J by 3 bases, and 19 bases separated the two germline ends. CDR3 sequence (DNA): TGTGCCAGCAAAGCAGGGACGGGGTTCGGCTACAATGAGCAGTTCTTC. Protein product: CASKAGTGFGYNEQFF. The full variable domain, completed using reference TRBV11-2 and TRBJ2-1, is EAGVAQSPRYKIIEKRQSVAFWCNPISGHATLYWYQQILGQGPKLLIQFQNNGVVDDSQLPKDRFSAERLKGVDSTLKIQPAKLEDSAVYLCASKAGTGFGYNEQFFGPGTRLTVL.

This clonotype was seen a few times. The chain carries TRBV16 and TRBJ2-1; unclear D gene. This CDR3 has 12 residues. Germline V gene lookup returns CDR1 KGHSY and CDR2 FQNENV. Trimming removed 3 bases at V and 8 bases at J, with 8 bases between. CDR3 sequence (DNA): TGTGCCAGCAGCCAGTTGCTTGATGAGCAGTTCTTC. This encodes CASSQLLDEQFF.

The chain carries TRBV5-5 and TRBJ2-7; TRBD1 might be the D (7 bases). The length of the CDR3 is 12 residues. V lost 6 bases to trimming and J lost 6 bases, with 13 bases between them. Germline V gene sequence: CDR1 SGHKS, CDR2 YYEKEE (reference sequence). Written as DNA, the CDR3 is TGTGCCAGCACCGGAGGGGGCCTCGAGCAGTACTTC. Protein product: CASTGGGLEQYF.

This clonotype was detected a few times. The V call is TRBV27, the J call TRBJ2-2, with 10 bases aligning to TRBD1. The CDR3 sequence is 15 residues long. Losses at the gene ends were 0 bases for V and 6 bases for J; bases not matched to a gene: 1. Germline CDR1 is MNHEY and CDR2 is SMNVEV (reference sequence). CDR3 in DNA: TGTGCCAGCAGTTTATCGGACAGGGGGTCCGGGGAGCTGTTTTTT. It is translated as CASSLSDRGSGELFF.

This chain links TRBV7-8 with TRBJ1-2; D is possibly TRBD1 (6 bases). The ends were cut back, 1 base at V and 6 bases at J, with 15 bases in the middle. This CDR3 spans 15 amino acids. CDR1 and CDR2 from the germline V gene are SGHVS and FQNEAQ. As DNA, the CDR3 is TGTGCCAGCAGCTTAGACCTCTACAGGGAGGATGGCTACACCTTC. As protein: CASSLDLYREDGYTF.

This clonotype showed up many times. CDR3 bases: TGTGCCAGCAGTCGTCCCTACGAGCAGTACTTC. Protein product: CASSRPYEQYF. The V call is TRBV2, the J call TRBJ2-7; no definite D call. This CDR3 has 11 amino acids. CDR1 is SNHLY, CDR2 FYNNEI, per germline. Trimming left V 5 bases short and J 2 bases short, with 4 bases between. Complete variable domain (other parts from reference TRBV2 and TRBJ2-7): EPEVTQTPSHQVTQMGQEVILRCVPISNHLYFYWYRQILGQKVEFLVSFYNNEISEKSEIFDDQFSVERPDGSNFTLKIRSTKLEDSAMYFCASSRPYEQYFGPGTRLTVT.

This clonotype was detected ten times or more. The chain links TRBV11-3 to TRBJ1-3; 12 bases line up with TRBD1. CDR1 and CDR2 (germline): SGHNT, YENEEA. The CDR3 extends over 15 amino acids. V gave up 5 bases and J gave up 2 bases; unmatched junction bases: 1. CDR3 protein: CASSRDRGPGNTIYF. CDR3 DNA: TGTGCCAGCAGCCGGGACAGGGGGCCTGGAAACACCATATATTTT.

In its sample, this clonotype is medium-sized. The J gene is TRBJ2-7, the V gene TRBV4-2; D is possibly TRBD2 (6 bases). Germline CDR1 and CDR2: LGHNA and YNFKEQ. V was clipped by 1 base and J by 3 bases, with 13 bases between them. This CDR3 contains 15 residues. The DNA of the CDR3 is TGTGCCAGCAGCCAAGCGGAGGGAGAAAGCTACGAGCAGTACTTC. Translating it yields CASSQAEGESYEQYF.